The T cell receptor beta chain described here comes from a study of glioma-infiltrating T cells after dendritic cell vaccination. The CDR3 length is 12 residues. The germline CDR1 and CDR2 sequences are SQVTM and ANQGSEA. Trimming shortened V by 7 bases and J by 8 bases, and 17 bases separated the two germline ends. Amplification used 60 V beta primers and 13 J beta primers. Sequencing used immunoSEQ multiplex PCR; TCRdb keeps in-frame clones, though not all of them. The table includes 75,000 to 100,000 clones, 79% detected once. The chain has TRBV29-1 and TRBJ1-2; D remains unclear. Material: blood, obtained before dendritic cell vaccination. The clonotype originates from a human donor with glioblastoma. This chain's CDR3 is CSAVQDSHGYTF. The DNA of the CDR3 is TGCAGCGCTGTGCAGGACTCTCACGGCTACACCTTC.